This TCR beta chain was identified during a study of post-analysis software for immune sequencing data. Study-wide findings and caveats: Significantly lower normalized Chao1 diversity was seen in multiple sclerosis patients than in controls. Patients carried five TRBV segments more frequently than controls did, and TRBV5-6, TRBV5-1 and TRBV20-1 were among them.

Comments on this clonotype: Its antigen is not known.

This CDR3 comprises 15 residues. Germline loops: CDR1 DFQATT, CDR2 SNEGSKA (reference sequence). Libraries were made from TCR beta cDNA, and they carried unique molecular identifiers. TCRdb redid the calling of the PCR reads with MiXCR, one entry per CDR3 protein. The sample lists about 400,000 distinct CDR3 sequences; approximately 38% were seen once. J is TRBJ2-5 and V is TRBV20-1; 8 bases line up with TRBD1. The DNA end is more similar to TRBJ2-7, so the J call may be wrong. The receptor's source is a girl aged 10-17 years with multiple sclerosis. Sequencing was performed on blood. Written as DNA, the CDR3 is TGCAGTGCTAGAGATCCAGGGGGCCTCACCTACGAGCAGTACTTC. Encoded protein: CSARDPGGLTYEQYF.